This T cell receptor beta chain was identified during a study of blood T cell repertoires in COVID-19. Study-wide context: COVID-19 samples, acute and convalescent, were from the United States, Italy and Spain.

As processed by the authors: Estimation of nucleated cell counts relied on the amplification of reference gene primers. The repertoire was sequenced with immunoSEQ multiplex PCR; TCRdb's copy has only in-frame clones and lacks some. V and J calls and clone size come straight from that table; D and trimming were deduced from the DNA. The sample has around 140,000 clones; approximately 88% are singletons. This CDR3 is built from 17 residues. J lost 2 bases, V lost 0 bases, and 9 bases had no gene match. CDR1 and CDR2 (germline): SGHDT, YYEEEE. The genes are TRBV5-6 and TRBJ2-5; 8 nucleotides match TRBD2. Sequencing was performed on peripheral blood. This TCR was recovered from an elderly woman with acute or convalescent COVID-19. CDR3: CASSLEWSGSGQETQYF. CDR3 DNA sequence: TGTGCCAGCAGCTTGGAGTGGAGCGGGAGTGGGCAAGAGACCCAGTACTTC.